This entry describes one TCR beta chain. This receptor's antigen is unknown. No qualities accompany the bases; no much larger clone lies one base away. Participants in the prospective study were aged roughly 18 to 100 years, lived in 20 to 25 United States geographic areas, and enrolled through a virtual design. In the prospective study, cohorts were assigned on the basis of participant-reported clinical history obtained from a screening survey and a study questionnaire. Exposed participants had been in contact, within 2 weeks of entering the study, with a person who had a PCR-confirmed or clinician-diagnosed case of COVID-19. In the prospective study, mobile phlebotomists collected whole blood, serum and a nasopharyngeal or oropharyngeal swab from each participant. Additional blood draws and questionnaires over an approximately two-month period could optionally be provided by prospective study participants. Prospective study blood samples were shipped either frozen or at room temperature before DNA extraction.

There are 13 amino acids in the CDR3, from cysteine to phenylalanine inclusive. Solely the CDR3 DNA is kept, with 39 bases framed from the first base. The germline V gene sets CDR1 to MNHNS and CDR2 to SASEGT. V gives up 3 bases and J gives up 8 bases, and the segment between their germline ends measures 11 bases. TCRbeta CDR3 regions were amplified from genomic DNA by means of the immunoSEQ Assay, a bias-controlled multiplex PCR. Regarding the original processing steps: The number of nucleated cells in each sample was estimated by amplification of reference gene primers within the assay. Sequence reads were collapsed and filtered to measure the absolute abundance of every unique TCRbeta CDR3 rearrangement. For each sample, productive Simpson clonality was calculated by taking the square root of Simpson's diversity index across productive rearrangements. TCRdb mirrors the immuneACCESS table, restricted to in-frame sequences. Some clones are absent from its copies; in checked studies, under half trace to an unresolved V gene, and the reason for the others is unknown. The D gene and trimming were derived from the DNA, and the V and J assignments and clone size from that table. The sample table holds around 270,000 clones, of which 88% were seen once. The ten largest clones capture around 3.2% of the sample.

This sample was included in a study of blood T cell repertoires in COVID-19 (TCRdb year 2020). About the full investigation: The collaborator samples originated in the United States, Italy and Spain and spanned the acute and convalescent phases of COVID-19. Sample metadata almost always included a de-identified subject ID, COVID-19 status, age in years and sex. The samples were drawn from two sources: the first 160 participants of the ongoing ImmuneRACE study, and 1,200 or so subjects contributed by 6 global collaborators. Subjects who had been exposed to COVID-19, were actively infected with it, or had recovered from it provided the deeply sampled blood TCRbeta repertoires that made up the dataset. The repertoires were released in a freely available public database meant as a resource for research on the immune response to SARS-CoV-2. The prospective study material was composed of cDNA or gDNA derived from T cells, B-cell-depleted T cells, or PBMCs. Where available, HLA class I and class II types were taken from metadata supplied by the sample provider and were not determined by assay-based typing. Paper-wide results and their limitations: The amount of clinical and demographic metadata varied by source and participant and was provided uncurated.

The sample comprised PBMCs or T cells enriched from blood (not recorded which). The receptor comes from a middle-aged woman who had been exposed to COVID-19. The V and J segments used are TRBV6-1 and TRBJ2-4; the D gene remains uncertain. The CDR3: CASSEAGLYIQYF. The nucleotide sequence is TGTGCCAGCAGTGAGGCAGGATTGTACATTCAGTACTTC.